The 12 T cell receptor beta chains below all came from one sample that was sequenced in a study of T cell responses to AZD1222 COVID-19 vaccine. Assay: immunoSEQ multiplex PCR; the TCRdb copy retains only in-frame clones and omits some. Of roughly 150,000 clones in the sample, 90% to 95% were seen once. Sequenced here: peripheral blood, sampled on day 0 of AZD1222 vaccination. These receptors were collected from an adult in good health.

This clone was seen only a few times. The rearrangement joins TRBV9 to TRBJ2-7, with 10 nucleotides matching TRBD2. J was trimmed by 5 bases and V by 2 bases; bases with no gene match: 4. Germline V gene lookup returns CDR1 SGDLS and CDR2 YYNGEE. The CDR3 runs to 14 residues. The DNA of the CDR3 is TGTGCCAGCAGCGTCGGGACTAGCGTCAACGAGCAGTACTTC. It specifies CASSVGTSVNEQYF. The full variable domain, in which reference TRBV9 and TRBJ2-7 provide the parts outside the CDR3, is DSGVTQTPKHLITATGQRVTLRCSPRSGDLSVYWYQQSLDQGLQFLIQYYNGEERAKGNILERFSAQQFPDLHSELNLSSLELGDSALYFCASSVGTSVNEQYFGPGTRLTVT.

The chain links TRBV19 to TRBJ2-5; perhaps D is TRBD1 or TRBD2 (5 bases each). Trimming shortened V by 4 bases and J by 4 bases, and 16 bases separated the two germline ends. CDR3 length equals 15 residues. CDR1 and CDR2 from the germline V gene are LNHDA and SQIVND (reference sequence). The DNA for the CDR3 is TGTGCCAGTAGTAGTCTAAGTTCTGGGGGAGAGACCCAGTACTTC. It codes for CASSSLSSGGETQYF.

This chain uses TRBV4-3 with TRBJ1-2; maybe TRBD1 (6 bases). CDR3 size: 14 residues. Trimming removed 4 bases at V and 0 bases at J, with 9 bases between. Germline loops: CDR1 LGHNA, CDR2 YSLEER. CDR3 sequence: CASSRTGTNYGYTF. CDR3 coding DNA: TGCGCCAGCAGCCGCACAGGGACTAACTATGGCTACACCTTC.

This clone was seen a few times. The V gene is TRBV28, the J gene TRBJ2-7, with D unclear. CDR3 length: 15 amino acids. V was trimmed by 6 bases and J by 6 bases, leaving 21 bases between them. Per the germline V gene, CDR1 is MDHEN and CDR2 is SYDVKM. Written as DNA, the CDR3 is TGTGCCAGCAGCGATCCGAAGGGCCTCACGGGCGAGCAGTACTTC. It codes for CASSDPKGLTGEQYF. The full variable domain, completed using reference TRBV28 and TRBJ2-7, is DVKVTQSSRYLVKRTGEKVFLECVQDMDHENMFWYRQDPGLGLRLIYFSYDVKMKEKGDIPEGYSVSREKKERFSLILESASTNQTSMYLCASSDPKGLTGEQYFGPGTRLTVT.

J is TRBJ2-7 and V is TRBV13, with a weak D call TRBD1 (6 bases). This CDR3 contains 13 residues. V lost 4 bases, J lost 7 bases, and 14 bases lay in between. Germline CDR1 and CDR2: PRHDT and FYEKMQ (reference sequence). The CDR3 reads CASSSRGTREQYF. In DNA form, the CDR3 reads TGTGCCAGCAGCTCCAGGGGAACGAGGGAGCAGTACTTC.

The chain carries TRBV9 and TRBJ2-1; the D is unclear. The V end lost 3 bases, the J end lost 4 bases, and 11 bases lay between the germline ends. This CDR3 has 14 residues. CDR1 and CDR2 (germline): SGDLS, YYNGEE. CDR3 in amino acids: CASSGLSSYNEQFF. CDR3 in DNA: TGTGCCAGCAGCGGGCTAAGCTCGTACAATGAGCAGTTCTTC.

The V and J genes are TRBV27 and TRBJ2-7; 10 nucleotides agree with TRBD2. V gave up 3 bases and J gave up 0 bases; unmatched junction bases: 8. The V gene's germline CDR1 is MNHEY and CDR2 SMNVEV (reference sequence). This CDR3 has 17 amino acids. The CDR3 region is CASSFSGLAETSYEQYF. The DNA of the CDR3 is TGTGCCAGCAGTTTTTCTGGACTAGCGGAGACCTCCTACGAGCAGTACTTC.

This chain links TRBV6-5 with TRBJ1-1; no reliable D call. This CDR3 spans 13 amino acids. The germline V gene encodes CDR1 MNHEY and CDR2 SVGAGI. The ends were cut back, 0 bases at V and 9 bases at J, with 11 bases in the middle. CDR3 loop: CASSYSNSLKAFF. Here the CDR3 DNA reads TGTGCCAGCAGTTACTCGAACAGCCTAAAAGCTTTCTTT.

The genes are TRBV5-1 and TRBJ1-3; D is undetermined. V was shortened by 4 bases and J by 1 base, with 9 bases between the two germline ends. This CDR3 region has 14 residues. Germline V gene sequence: CDR1 SGHRS, CDR2 YFSETQ. CDR3 nucleotide sequence: TGCGCCAGCAGCCCCGGCCAGTCTGGAAACACCATATATTTT. Amino acids: CASSPGQSGNTIYF.

The rearrangement uses TRBV4-3 and TRBJ1-1, with D possibly matching TRBD1 (6 bases). The CDR3 is made up of 12 amino acids. Trimming removed 4 bases at V and 8 bases at J, with 11 bases between. The germline V gene has CDR1 LGHNA and CDR2 YSLEER. The CDR3 sequence: CASSLLGTEAFF. CDR3 nucleotide sequence: TGCGCCAGCAGCCTTCTTGGGACAGAAGCTTTCTTT.

This clone was counted a single time. This chain uses TRBV6-1 with TRBJ1-1; D not certain. V lost 3 bases and J lost 2, with 10 bases in between. The CDR3 loop spans 14 amino acids. Germline CDR1 reads MNHNS; CDR2 reads SASEGT. The CDR3 DNA reads TGTGCCAGCAGTGATTCTAGAGATAACACTGAAGCTTTCTTT. It yields the protein CASSDSRDNTEAFF.

This sequence joins TRBV7-3 and TRBJ2-1; weak D call: TRBD1 (7 bases). Germline V CDR1 and CDR2: SGHTA, FQGTGA. Trimming pared 3 bases from V and 0 bases from J, leaving 9 bases between. This CDR3 spans 15 amino acids. The CDR3 bases are TGTGCCAGCAGCTTGGAGGGGGCCTCCTACAATGAGCAGTTCTTC. The encoded protein is CASSLEGASYNEQFF. Together with reference TRBV7-3 and TRBJ2-1, the CDR3 gives the full variable domain: GAGVSQTPSNKVTEKGKYVELRCDPISGHTALYWYRQSLGQGPEFLIYFQGTGAADDSGLPNDRFFAVRPEGSVSTLKIQRTERGDSAVYLCASSLEGASYNEQFFGPGTRLTVL.